This T cell receptor beta chain was retrieved from a study of beta chain features in type 1 diabetes. Study information: Across the samples, about 100 million sorted cells were examined in total.

Every single donor gave one heparinised blood draw, and these averaged roughly 100 mL. The V gene end was trimmed by 5 bases and the J gene end by 5 bases; junction bases not matched to a gene: 2. Germline assignment: CDR1 SGHNT and CDR2 YYREEE (reference sequence). The CDR3 is 14 amino acids. cDNA synthesis used the whole RNA isolate, giving expressed TCRB sequences. Assay used: immunoSEQ multiplex PCR; TCRdb lists only in-frame clones, some missing. The repertoire consists of some 63,000 clones, with approximately 47% occurring once and the leading ten covering about 0.7%. Broader study findings: TCRB CDR3 length was moderately but significantly reduced in all four CD4+ subsets of Type 1 diabetes patients.

Worth noting for this clone: Its target is unknown.

The rearrangement uses TRBV5-4 and TRBJ2-1; 12 nucleotides agree with TRBD2. The sequence was collected from a man aged 25 to 40 with type 1 diabetes. Sequencing used central memory CD4+ T cells from blood. The CDR3 DNA reads as TGTGCCAGCAGTCGGACTAGCGGGAACAATGAGCAGTTCTTC. Protein: CASSRTSGNNEQFF.